This T cell receptor (beta chain) was captured by sequencing in a study of blood T cell repertoires in COVID-19. About the research overall: Some COVID-19 samples were acute and others convalescent; all came from the United States, Italy and Spain.

This CDR3 has 16 amino acids. Germline CDR1 is SGHRS and CDR2 is YFSETQ. Losses at the gene ends were 0 bases for V and 5 bases for J; bases not matched to a gene: 4. Here immunoSEQ multiplex PCR was the method, and the copy in TCRdb shows in-frame clones only, minus some. The sample shows 300,000 to 450,000 clones, around 87% of them seen only once. This sequence joins TRBV5-1 and TRBJ2-1; 11 positions agree with TRBD1. Sequencing was carried out using PBMCs or T cells enriched from blood (not recorded which). The receptor's source is a man aged 30 to 39 who had recovered from COVID-19. The CDR3 sequence is CASSLGGTGGDNEQFF. CDR3 DNA: TGCGCCAGCAGCTTGGGTGGGACAGGGGGTGACAATGAGCAGTTCTTC.